This T cell receptor beta chain was captured by sequencing in a study of blood T cells in healthy people across ages. A second PCR of roughly 6 to 12 cycles used a sample-barcoded 5' primer and a J-beta primer mix. TCRdb ran MiXCR on the 5' RACE reads and lists one entry per CDR3 protein. The sample has more than 600,000 distinct CDR3 sequences, about 25% seen once. This clonotype was observed a few times. Its antigen remains unknown. The CDR3 totals 17 residues. Germline CDR1 reads SGHTA; CDR2 reads FQGNSA. After removal of 1 base from V and 0 bases from J, the junction contained 3 bases not matched to a gene. Study results and caveats: It was held that diversity estimates obtained from one million T cells represented underestimates.

Another study also made use of these data, one on T cells of mothers and their children. That report adds: An overlap that was slightly higher, though non-significant, was seen in related mother-child pairs versus unrelated pairs.

This chain uses TRBV7-2 with TRBJ2-6; 7 bases agree with TRBD2. The receptor's source is a boy between 10 and 17 years old in good health. Sequenced input: blood. The chain's CDR3 is CASSLVAGSSGANVLTF. For the CDR3, the DNA is TGTGCCAGCAGCTTAGTAGCGGGTTCCTCTGGGGCCAACGTCCTGACTTTC.